This entry concerns a single T cell receptor (beta chain). This sample is part of a study of T-cell memory formation after mild COVID-19. Each CDR3 protein is one row after TCRdb ran MiXCR on the 5' RACE reads. The sample holds hundreds of thousands of distinct CDR3 sequences; approximately 15% are singletons and the top ten take 20% to 25%. The sequence came from a man younger than 30 who had mild COVID-19 (a few samples of this study predate the infection). Cell type and time point are not known. What was sequenced was PBMCs or a T cell subset sorted from them (not recorded which).

CDR3 loop: CASTVSWATGGELFF. The CDR3, as DNA: TGTGCCAGCACCGTTAGTTGGGCCACGGGCGGGGAGCTGTTTTTT. The rearrangement links TRBV6-1 to TRBJ2-2; D is unresolved. The CDR3 contains 15 residues. V shed 7 bases and J shed 7 bases, with 19 bases lying between them. Germline V gives CDR1 MNHNS, CDR2 SASEGT.